The clone carrying this TCR beta chain was found once. This entry belongs to a study of blood T cell repertoires in COVID-19. At the level of the study: Sample material is recorded as cDNA or gDNA derived from T cells, B-cell-depleted T cells, or PBMCs.

In the original workflow: From reference gene primer amplification, estimates of nucleated cell counts were derived. Repertoires were generated with immunoSEQ multiplex PCR, while TCRdb's copy carries only in-frame clones and drops some. That table gives V, J and clone size, and the DNA gave D and trimming. The sample lists almost 50,000 clones, around 80% occurring once. CDR1 is SGHAT, CDR2 FQNNGV, per germline. V was trimmed by 5 bases and J by 6 bases, leaving 9 bases between them. This CDR3 region has 12 residues. The receptor was derived from a man in his 70s with acute or convalescent COVID-19. The J gene is TRBJ2-3, the V gene TRBV11-2; tentative D call: TRBD2 (6 bases). Sequencing input: peripheral blood. The CDR3 sequence: CASSASGDTQYF. In DNA, the CDR3 is TGTGCCAGCAGCGCCAGCGGGGATACGCAGTATTTT. The full variable domain, rest sourced from reference TRBV11-2 and TRBJ2-3, is EAGVAQSPRYKIIEKRQSVAFWCNPISGHATLYWYQQILGQGPKLLIQFQNNGVVDDSQLPKDRFSAERLKGVDSTLKIQPAKLEDSAVYLCASSASGDTQYFGPGTRLTVL.